This T cell receptor (beta chain) comes out of a study of CD8 T cells in Susac syndrome (dated by TCRdb to about 2019). For context, the study as a whole: The study used repertoire sequencing to test whether antigen drove CD8+ T cell activation and differentiation in Susac syndrome.

Findings and caveats that apply to the study as a whole: The number of individuals in the TCR sequencing and HLA analysis was acknowledged as relatively small.

High-throughput TCR beta sequencing profiled peripheral blood CD8+ and CD4+ T cells from healthy donors, Susac syndrome patients and multiple sclerosis patients. The healthy donors served as controls matched for age and sex. Bulk CD8+ and CD4+ T cells were purified by magnetic negative isolation, whereas CD8+ TEMRA cells were enriched by FACS. Blood was drawn into EDTA tubes, processed within 24 hours, and PBMCs were isolated by density gradient centrifugation. PBMCs intended for TCR sequencing were frozen in liquid nitrogen and were later thawed in a 37 degrees C water bath. Purity of sorted or isolated CD4+, CD8+ and CD8+ TEMRA cells was at least 90%. RNA was extracted with the RNeasy kit and about 0.5 to 1 ug was reverse transcribed using random hexamers. TCR beta CDR3 regions were amplified with the immunoSEQ multiplex PCR assay covering 54 Vbeta and 13 Jbeta segments. To correct PCR amplification bias, a synthetic template baseline was used for both primer optimization and computational correction. On the study's bioinformatics: Reads were annotated to V, D and J genes according to IMGT and were analyzed with immunoSEQ Analyzer, with only productive sequences retained. Clonality was computed as one minus Shannon entropy normalized by log2 of the number of productive unique sequences. Public and private clones were assessed among the 100 most prevalent clones of each patient and control. Susac-specific clones were defined as absent from healthy and MS cohorts, 850 to 1,300 published viral clones and other ImmuneACCESS disease sequences. TCRdb reworked the public reads: Q25 trimming with fastp, MiXCR clone assembly, productive beta chains retained. All rows with the same CDR3 protein become a single entry with the most common DNA and genes. The V and J calls follow TCRdb's processing rather than the paper's. This sample holds about 210,000 distinct CDR3 sequences; approximately 95% were observed only once. The ten biggest clones cover approximately 0.094% of the sample.

CDR1 and CDR2 were assigned from the germline V gene (reference sequence) as LNHNV and YYDKDF. Trimming costs V 0 bases and J 0 bases, and their ends lie 3 bases apart. Inclusive of the bounding cysteine and phenylalanine, the CDR3 is 14 residues long. CDR3 DNA only is kept here, 42 bases in frame from base 1. Comment on this clonotype: Its antigen is still unknown. The record has no base qualities; no much larger clone is one base away.

The chain joins TRBV15 to TRBJ1-3; no confident D gene assignment can be made. The sequenced material came from CD4+ T cells from PBMCs. The receptor was derived from a human donor in good health. The encoded CDR3 is CATSRDYSGNTIYF. The nucleotide sequence is TGTGCCACCAGCAGAGATTACTCTGGAAACACCATATATTTT.